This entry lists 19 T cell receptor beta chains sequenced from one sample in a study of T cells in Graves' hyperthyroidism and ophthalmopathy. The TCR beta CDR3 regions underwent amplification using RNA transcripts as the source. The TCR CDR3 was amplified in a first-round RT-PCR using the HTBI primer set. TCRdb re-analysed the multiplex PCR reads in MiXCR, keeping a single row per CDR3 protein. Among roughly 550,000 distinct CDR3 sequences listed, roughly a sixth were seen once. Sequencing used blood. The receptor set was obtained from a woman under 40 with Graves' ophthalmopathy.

The CDR3 protein is CASSLTTGVGYTF. CDR3 nucleotides: TGTGCCAGCAGTCTCACCACAGGGGTTGGCTACACCTTC. The chain couples TRBV12-3 or TRBV12-4 to TRBJ1-2, with 7 bases fitting TRBD1. CDR3 size: 13 residues. Trimming at V came to 5 bases and at J to 7 bases, leaving 7 bases not matched to a gene.

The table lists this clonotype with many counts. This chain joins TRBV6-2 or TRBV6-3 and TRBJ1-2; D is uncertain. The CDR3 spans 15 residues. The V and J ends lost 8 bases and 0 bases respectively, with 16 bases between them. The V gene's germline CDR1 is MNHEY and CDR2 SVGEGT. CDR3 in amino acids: CASVPHRSTNYGYTF. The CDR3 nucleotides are TGTGCCAGCGTTCCTCACAGATCCACTAACTATGGCTACACCTTC.

The CDR3 region is CATSAGGGTDTQYF. The CDR3 coding sequence is TGTGCCACCAGTGCAGGGGGGGGCACAGATACGCAGTATTTT. The chain has TRBV24-1 and TRBJ2-3, with D possibly called TRBD1 or TRBD2 (7 bases each). Trimming left V 5 bases short and J 1 base short, with 9 bases between. Germline CDR1 reads KGHDR; CDR2 reads SFDVKD. The CDR3 length is 14 residues.

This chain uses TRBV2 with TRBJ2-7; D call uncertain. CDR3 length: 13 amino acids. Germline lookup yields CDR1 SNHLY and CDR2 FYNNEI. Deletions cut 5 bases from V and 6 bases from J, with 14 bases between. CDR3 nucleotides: TGTGCCAGCAGTCCGCCGGGTCACCTCGAGCAGTACTTC. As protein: CASSPPGHLEQYF.

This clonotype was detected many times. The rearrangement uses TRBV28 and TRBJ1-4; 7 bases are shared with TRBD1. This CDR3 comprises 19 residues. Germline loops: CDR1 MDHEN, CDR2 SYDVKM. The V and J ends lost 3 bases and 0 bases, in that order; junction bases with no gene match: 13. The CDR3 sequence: CASSLGTATSPATNEKLFF. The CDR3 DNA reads TGTGCCAGCAGTTTGGGGACAGCCACCTCCCCAGCAACTAATGAAAAACTGTTTTTT. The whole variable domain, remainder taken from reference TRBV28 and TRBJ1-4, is DVKVTQSSRYLVKRTGEKVFLECVQDMDHENMFWYRQDPGLGLRLIYFSYDVKMKEKGDIPEGYSVSREKKERFSLILESASTNQTSMYLCASSLGTATSPATNEKLFFGSGTQLSVL.

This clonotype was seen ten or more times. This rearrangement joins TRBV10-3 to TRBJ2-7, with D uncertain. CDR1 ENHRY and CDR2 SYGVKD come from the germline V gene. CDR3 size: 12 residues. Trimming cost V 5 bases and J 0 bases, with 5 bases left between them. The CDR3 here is CAISTDSYEQYF. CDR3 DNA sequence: TGTGCCATCAGTACCGACTCCTACGAGCAGTACTTC.

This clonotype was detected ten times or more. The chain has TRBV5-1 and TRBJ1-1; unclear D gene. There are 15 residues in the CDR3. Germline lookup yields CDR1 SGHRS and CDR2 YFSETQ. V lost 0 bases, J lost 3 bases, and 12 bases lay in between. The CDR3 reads CASSLEGSEDTEAFF. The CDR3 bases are TGCGCCAGCAGCTTGGAAGGGTCGGAGGACACTGAAGCTTTCTTT.

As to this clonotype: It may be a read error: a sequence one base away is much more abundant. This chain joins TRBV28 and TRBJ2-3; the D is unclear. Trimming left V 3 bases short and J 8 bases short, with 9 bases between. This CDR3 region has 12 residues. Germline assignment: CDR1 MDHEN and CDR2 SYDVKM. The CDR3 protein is CASSFGSGTQYF. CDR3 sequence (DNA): TGTGCCAGCAGTTTCGGGTCAGGTACGCAGTATTTT. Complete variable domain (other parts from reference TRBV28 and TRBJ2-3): DVKVTQSSRYLVKRTGEKVFLECVQDMDHENMFWYRQDPGLGLRLIYFSYDVKMKEKGDIPEGYSVSREKKERFSLILESASTNQTSMYLCASSFGSGTQYFGPGTRLTVL.

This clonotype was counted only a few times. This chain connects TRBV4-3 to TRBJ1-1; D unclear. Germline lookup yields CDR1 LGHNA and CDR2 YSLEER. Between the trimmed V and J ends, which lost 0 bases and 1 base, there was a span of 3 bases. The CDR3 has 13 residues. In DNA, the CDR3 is TGCGCCAGCAGCCAAGACGCGAACACTGAAGCTTTCTTT. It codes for CASSQDANTEAFF.

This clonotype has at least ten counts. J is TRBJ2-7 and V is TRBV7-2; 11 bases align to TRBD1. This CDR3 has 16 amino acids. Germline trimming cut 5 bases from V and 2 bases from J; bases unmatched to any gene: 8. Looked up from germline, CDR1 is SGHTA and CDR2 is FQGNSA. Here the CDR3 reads CASSRTGGAGAYEQYF. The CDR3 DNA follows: TGTGCCAGCAGCCGGACAGGGGGCGCCGGGGCCTACGAGCAGTACTTC.

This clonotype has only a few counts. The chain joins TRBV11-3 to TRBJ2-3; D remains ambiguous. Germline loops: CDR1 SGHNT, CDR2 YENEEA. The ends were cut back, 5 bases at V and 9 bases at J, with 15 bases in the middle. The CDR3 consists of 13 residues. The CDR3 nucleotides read TGTGCCAGCAGCGCGCAGAGGAAACAGACGCAGTATTTT. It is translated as CASSAQRKQTQYF.

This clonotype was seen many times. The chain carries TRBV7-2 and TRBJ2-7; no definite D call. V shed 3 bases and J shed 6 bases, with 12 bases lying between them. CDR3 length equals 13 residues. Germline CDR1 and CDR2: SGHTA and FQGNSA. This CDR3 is CASSFYGWGEQYF. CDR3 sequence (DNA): TGTGCCAGCAGCTTTTACGGGTGGGGCGAGCAGTACTTC.

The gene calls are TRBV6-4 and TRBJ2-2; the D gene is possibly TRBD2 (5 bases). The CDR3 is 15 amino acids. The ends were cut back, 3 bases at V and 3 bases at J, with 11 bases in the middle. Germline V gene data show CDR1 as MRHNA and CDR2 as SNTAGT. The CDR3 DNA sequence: TGTGCCAGCAGTGAAGGTCCCGGGGACACCGGGGAGCTGTTTTTT. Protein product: CASSEGPGDTGELFF.

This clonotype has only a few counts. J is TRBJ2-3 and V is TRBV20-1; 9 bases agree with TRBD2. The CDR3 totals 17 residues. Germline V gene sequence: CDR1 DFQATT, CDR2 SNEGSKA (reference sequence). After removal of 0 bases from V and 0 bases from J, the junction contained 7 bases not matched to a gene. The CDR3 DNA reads TGCAGTGCTAGAGATAGGCTAGCGGGGTCTAGCACAGATACGCAGTATTTT. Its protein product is CSARDRLAGSSTDTQYF.

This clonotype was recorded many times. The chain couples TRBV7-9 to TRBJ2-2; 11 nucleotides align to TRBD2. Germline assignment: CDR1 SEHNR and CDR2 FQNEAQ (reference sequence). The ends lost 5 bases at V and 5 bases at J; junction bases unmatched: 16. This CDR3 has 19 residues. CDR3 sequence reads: CASSASLTSGRIRTGELFF. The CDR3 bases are TGTGCCAGCAGCGCGTCCCTCACTAGCGGGAGAATTCGGACCGGGGAGCTGTTTTTT.

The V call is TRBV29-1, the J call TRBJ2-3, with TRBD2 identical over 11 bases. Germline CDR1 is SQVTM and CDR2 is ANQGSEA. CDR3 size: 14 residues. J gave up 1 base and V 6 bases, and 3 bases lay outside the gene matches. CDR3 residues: CSVDSGRGTDTQYF. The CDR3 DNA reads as TGCAGCGTAGATAGCGGGAGGGGCACAGATACGCAGTATTTT.

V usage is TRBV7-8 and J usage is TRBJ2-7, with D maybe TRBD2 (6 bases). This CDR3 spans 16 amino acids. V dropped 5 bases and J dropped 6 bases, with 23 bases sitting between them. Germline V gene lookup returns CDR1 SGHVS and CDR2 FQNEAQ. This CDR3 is CASSDGTPRSRSEQYF. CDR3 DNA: TGTGCCAGCAGCGACGGGACTCCCCGAAGCCGTAGCGAGCAGTACTTC.

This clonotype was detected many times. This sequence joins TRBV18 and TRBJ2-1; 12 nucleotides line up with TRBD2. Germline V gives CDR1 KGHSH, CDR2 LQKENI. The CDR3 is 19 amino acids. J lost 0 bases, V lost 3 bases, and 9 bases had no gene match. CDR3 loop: CASSPRTSGTPSSYNEQFF. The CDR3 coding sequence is TGTGCCAGCTCACCCAGGACTAGCGGGACCCCGAGCTCCTACAATGAGCAGTTCTTC.

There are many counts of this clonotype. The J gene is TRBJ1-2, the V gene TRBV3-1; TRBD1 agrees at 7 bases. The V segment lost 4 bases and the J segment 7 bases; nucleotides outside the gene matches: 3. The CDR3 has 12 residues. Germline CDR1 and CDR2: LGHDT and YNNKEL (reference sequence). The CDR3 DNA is TGTGCCAGCAGCCTGAGGACAGGTGGCTACACCTTC. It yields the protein CASSLRTGGYTF. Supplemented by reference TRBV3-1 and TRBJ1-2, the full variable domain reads DTAVSQTPKYLVTQMGNDKSIKCEQNLGHDTMYWYKQDSKKFLKIMFSYNNKELIINETVPNRFSPKSPDKAHLNLHINSLELGDSAVYFCASSLRTGGYTFGSGTRLTVV.